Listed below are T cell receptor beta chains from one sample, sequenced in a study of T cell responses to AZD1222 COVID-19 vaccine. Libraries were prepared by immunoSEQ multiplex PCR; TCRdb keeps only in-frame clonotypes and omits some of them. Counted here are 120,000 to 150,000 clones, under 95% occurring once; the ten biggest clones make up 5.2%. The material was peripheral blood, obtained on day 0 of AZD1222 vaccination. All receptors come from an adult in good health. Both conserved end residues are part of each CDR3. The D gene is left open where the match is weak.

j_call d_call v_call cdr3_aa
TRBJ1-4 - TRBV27 CASAPWEGGEKLFF
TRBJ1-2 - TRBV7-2 CASILSGRLNYGYTF
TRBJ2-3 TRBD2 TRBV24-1 CATSEQGLAGTDTQYF
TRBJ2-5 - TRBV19 CASNFGGGTAETQYF
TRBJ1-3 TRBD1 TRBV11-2 CASSSQGVVNTIYF
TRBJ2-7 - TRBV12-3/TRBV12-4 CASSFNPYEQYF
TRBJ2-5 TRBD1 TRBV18 CASSPGQGSAQYF
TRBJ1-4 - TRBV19 CATRGVANEKLFF
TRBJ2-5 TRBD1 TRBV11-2 CASSFVDRAGTQYF
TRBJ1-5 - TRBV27 CASSLGFNQPQHF
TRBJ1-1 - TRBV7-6 CASSISGRDTEAFF
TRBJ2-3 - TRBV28 CASSLAGAQADTQYF
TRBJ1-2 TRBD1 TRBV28 CASSYSDREGSGYTF
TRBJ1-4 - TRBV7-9 CASSLDYAGGTEKLFF
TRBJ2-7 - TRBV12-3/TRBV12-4 CASRTSGHHEQYF
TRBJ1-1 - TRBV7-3 CASSRGRSTEAFF
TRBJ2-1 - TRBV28 CASSLLNEQFF
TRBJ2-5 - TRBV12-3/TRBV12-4 CASSSQRPETQYF
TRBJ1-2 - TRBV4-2 CASSQGVSYGYTF
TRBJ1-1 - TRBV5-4 CAGSGAQWTTEAFF
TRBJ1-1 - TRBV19 CASTSGEGRTEAFF
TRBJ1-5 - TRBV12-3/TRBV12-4 CASSRTENQPQHF
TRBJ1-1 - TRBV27 CASSSGVHTEAFF
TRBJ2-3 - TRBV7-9 CASSLDTDTQYF
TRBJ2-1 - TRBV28 CASSLGKGVKFF
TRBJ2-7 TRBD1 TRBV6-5 CASSPSGQGYEQYF
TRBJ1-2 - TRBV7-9 CASSLGGAGYGYTF
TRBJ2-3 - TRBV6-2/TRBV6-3 CASSSVGSTDTQYF
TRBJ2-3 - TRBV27 CASRRQGGDTQYF
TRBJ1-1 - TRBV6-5 CASSYSRVTEAFF
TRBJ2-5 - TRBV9 CASSVAGVEAQYF
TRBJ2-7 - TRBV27 CASSPAQTGLLYEQYF
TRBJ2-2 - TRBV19 CASSNPSWGGLAGELFF
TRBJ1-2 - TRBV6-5 CASTLRGAGGYTF
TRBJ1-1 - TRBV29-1 CSVEDQGRGPSTEAFF
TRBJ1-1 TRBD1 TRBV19 CASSPRDRASPPFF
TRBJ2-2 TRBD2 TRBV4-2 CASSQTLAANTGELFF
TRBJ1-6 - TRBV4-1 CASSQGGAMSYNSPLHF
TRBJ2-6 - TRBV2 CASSDPGLGFGANVLTF
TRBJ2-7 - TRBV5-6 CASSLSLYEQYF
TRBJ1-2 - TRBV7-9 CASSSGPLYGYTF
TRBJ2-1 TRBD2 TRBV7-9 CASSFAGGSNEQFF
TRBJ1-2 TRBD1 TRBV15 CATSRIDRAYGYTF
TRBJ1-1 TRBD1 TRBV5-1 CASSFGQGADTEAFF
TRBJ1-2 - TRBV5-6 CASSLGGARTFYGYTF
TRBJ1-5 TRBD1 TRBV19 CACSGTGGPNQPQHF
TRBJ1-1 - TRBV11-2 CASSLPVSTEAFF
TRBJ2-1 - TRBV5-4 CASSTGGHDEQFF
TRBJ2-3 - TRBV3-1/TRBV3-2 CASSQVADTQYF
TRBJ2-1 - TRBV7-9 CASSTGPYNEQFF